The 24 T cell receptor beta chains below were found in one sample sequenced in a study of blood T cell repertoires in COVID-19. Only in-frame clones appear in the TCRdb table, and some are missing; sequencing was by immunoSEQ multiplex PCR. Of 150,000 to 200,000 clones listed, 86% were seen once; the top ten hold roughly 2.9%. The sample comprised peripheral blood. The receptors originated from a woman aged 25 to 39 with active or convalescent COVID-19.

Of note for this clone: Other DNA sequences of this sample code for an identical CDR3. The chain combines TRBV6-5 with TRBJ1-1, with TRBD1 matching 9 bases. This CDR3 spans 14 amino acids. From germline, CDR1 is MNHEY and CDR2 SVGAGI. Trimming at V came to 7 bases and at J to 1 base, leaving 4 bases not matched to a gene. CDR3 nucleotide sequence: TGTGCCAGCAAGAGGACAGGGGCGAACACTGAAGCTTTCTTT. It is translated as CASKRTGANTEAFF.

Only a few counts were recorded for this clone. This chain links TRBV2 with TRBJ2-2; 10 nucleotides agree with TRBD2. After removal of 6 bases from V and 10 bases from J, the junction contained 8 bases not matched to a gene. Germline-derived CDR1 and CDR2 are SNHLY and FYNNEI. This CDR3 is built from 14 residues. The CDR3 nucleotides are TGTGCCAGCAGAGCAAGCGGGAGGGCCGTGGAGCTGTTTTTT. Protein product: CASRASGRAVELFF.

CDR3: CASIWQGVHNEQFF. CDR3 in DNA: TGTGCCAGCATCTGGCAGGGTGTCCACAATGAGCAGTTCTTC. The chain employs TRBV2 and TRBJ2-1; tentatively, D is TRBD1 (5 bases). V was pared by 7 bases and J by 5 bases, with 15 bases between. The CDR3 covers 14 residues. CDR1 and CDR2 (germline): SNHLY, FYNNEI.

This chain connects TRBV6-5 to TRBJ1-1, with D perhaps matching TRBD1 (5 bases). The CDR3 length is 13 residues. Germline CDR1 reads MNHEY; CDR2 reads SVGAGI. V dropped 0 bases and J dropped 6 bases, with 8 bases sitting between them. CDR3 loop: CASSYSGQSEAFF. Here the CDR3 DNA reads TGTGCCAGCAGTTACTCGGGGCAGTCTGAAGCTTTCTTT.

CDR3 sequence: CASSLEPAGGDNEQFF. The CDR3 DNA reads TGCGCCAGCAGCTTGGAGCCAGCGGGAGGAGACAATGAGCAGTTCTTC. This rearrangement joins TRBV5-1 to TRBJ2-1, with 9 nucleotides matching TRBD2. CDR1 is SGHRS and CDR2 is YFSETQ in the germline V gene. The junction had 6 bases not matched to a gene; V was cut back by 0 bases and J by 5 bases. The CDR3 runs to 16 residues.

The V gene is TRBV13, the J gene TRBJ1-1; 9 bases line up with TRBD1. CDR3 size: 15 residues. Germline loops: CDR1 PRHDT, CDR2 FYEKMQ (reference sequence). After removal of 4 bases from V and 1 base from J, the junction contained 4 bases not matched to a gene. CDR3 sequence (DNA): TGTGCCAGCAGCTCGGGGACAGGGACGAACACTGAAGCTTTCTTT. Translated: CASSSGTGTNTEAFF.

This clone was seen a handful of times. The gene calls are TRBV7-9 and TRBJ2-5; 12 bases map to TRBD2. The CDR3 is 15 residues long. The V gene end was trimmed by 1 base and the J gene end by 3 bases; junction bases not matched to a gene: 0. Germline CDR1 is SEHNR and CDR2 is FQNEAQ (reference sequence). The CDR3 nucleotides are TGTGCCAGCAGCTTAGGACTAGCGGGAGAAGAGACCCAGTACTTC. Translated: CASSLGLAGEETQYF. The full variable domain, in which reference TRBV7-9 and TRBJ2-5 provide the parts outside the CDR3, is DTGVSQNPRHKITKRGQNVTFRCDPISEHNRLYWYRQTLGQGPEFLTYFQNEAQLEKSRLLSDRFSAERPKGSFSTLEIQRTEQGDSAMYLCASSLGLAGEETQYFGPGTRLLVL.

This clone was seen more than once but under ten times. The chain has TRBV2 and TRBJ2-2; 8 bases fit TRBD1. CDR1 is SNHLY, CDR2 FYNNEI, per germline. CDR3 length: 15 residues. The trim removed 4 bases at V and 4 bases at J, leaving 5 bases unmatched. The CDR3 loop is CASSGATGATGELFF. The DNA for the CDR3 is TGTGCCAGCAGTGGCGCGACAGGGGCCACCGGGGAGCTGTTTTTT.

Written as DNA, the CDR3 is TGTGCCAGCAGTTTACAGGGCGTGAACACTGAAGCTTTCTTT. It is translated as CASSLQGVNTEAFF. V usage is TRBV28 and J usage is TRBJ1-1; D might be TRBD1 (5 bases). V lost 2 bases and J 0 bases, leaving 7 bases between the germline ends. CDR1 and CDR2 (germline): MDHEN, SYDVKM. The CDR3 has 14 amino acids.

V usage is TRBV6-5 and J usage is TRBJ2-7, with TRBD1 as a possible D gene (5 bases). Trimming cost V 5 bases and J 6 bases, with 11 bases left between them. The CDR3 covers 12 residues. Germline V gene data show CDR1 as MNHEY and CDR2 as SVGAGI. As DNA, the CDR3 is TGTGCCAGCAGTATCAGGGTTTTCGAGCAGTACTTC. Protein sequence: CASSIRVFEQYF.

The chain carries TRBV11-2 and TRBJ1-6, with D unresolved. CDR1 is SGHAT and CDR2 is FQNNGV in the germline V gene. The CDR3 spans 16 residues. V gave up 2 bases and J gave up 1 base, with 9 bases separating them. The CDR3 DNA reads as TGTGCCAGCAGCTTAAATACGGGTTCCTATAATTCACCCCTCCACTTT. It is translated as CASSLNTGSYNSPLHF.

In its sample, this clone was seen once. The V and J genes are TRBV28 and TRBJ1-2; weak D call: TRBD1 (6 bases). Germline CDR1 reads MDHEN; CDR2 reads SYDVKM. The CDR3 totals 16 residues. The V and J ends lost 5 bases and 8 bases respectively, with 24 bases between them. The CDR3 DNA reads TGTGCCAGCAGTCGATCCAGGGGCAGGGGAAGCTTGGGCTACACCTTC. Protein product: CASSRSRGRGSLGYTF.

This clone was seen once. The chain couples TRBV6-6 to TRBJ1-2; D is unclear. The germline V gene has CDR1 MNHNY and CDR2 SVGAGI (reference sequence). V gave up 2 bases and J gave up 0 bases, with 10 bases separating them. The CDR3 length is 15 residues. For the CDR3, the DNA is TGTGCCAGCAGTTACCAGGAACCAGCTAACTATGGCTACACCTTC. It translates to CASSYQEPANYGYTF.

The gene calls are TRBV3-1 (or the pseudogene TRBV3-2) and TRBJ1-4; D gene uncertain. CDR1 and CDR2 from the germline V gene are LGHDT and YNNKEL (reference sequence). CDR3 length: 17 residues. V was clipped by 1 base and J by 3 bases, with 15 bases between them. CDR3 amino acids: CASSQVDTVLANEKLFF. CDR3 DNA sequence: TGTGCCAGCAGCCAAGTTGATACGGTGTTGGCTAATGAAAAACTGTTTTTT.

The CDR3 DNA is TGTGCCAGCCTACCACTGGGCGGGAACAGTCGCACTGAAGCTTTCTTT. Its protein is CASLPLGGNSRTEAFF. The chain couples TRBV27 to TRBJ1-1, with no clear D. There are 16 residues in the CDR3. V lost 8 bases to trimming and J lost 4 bases, with 23 bases between them. Germline assignment: CDR1 MNHEY and CDR2 SMNVEV (reference sequence).

This rearrangement joins TRBV3-1 (or the pseudogene TRBV3-2) to TRBJ1-4; D is unresolved. Germline assignment: CDR1 LGHDT and CDR2 YNNKEL (reference sequence). CDR3 length equals 16 residues. V was shortened by 6 bases and J by 0 bases, with 14 bases between the two germline ends. CDR3 sequence reads: CASRPGKAATNEKLFF. CDR3 in DNA: TGTGCCAGCAGACCCGGAAAGGCGGCAACTAATGAAAAACTGTTTTTT.

This chain connects TRBV7-9 to TRBJ1-2, with D unclear. The germline V gene has CDR1 SEHNR and CDR2 FQNEAQ (reference sequence). The length of the CDR3 is 13 residues. V was trimmed by 1 base and J by 2 bases, leaving 5 bases between them. The CDR3 region has the DNA TGTGCCAGCAGCTTAGGAGAAAACTATGGCTACACCTTC. It codes for CASSLGENYGYTF.

The chain links TRBV28 to TRBJ2-3; 10 bases agree with TRBD2. The trim removed 5 bases at V and 1 base at J, leaving 6 bases unmatched. The CDR3 is made up of 16 amino acids. Germline values: CDR1 MDHEN, CDR2 SYDVKM. CDR3 sequence reads: CASSGYGTSGTDTQYF. For the CDR3, the DNA is TGTGCCAGCAGTGGTTACGGGACTAGCGGCACAGATACGCAGTATTTT.

V gene TRBV5-4 combines with J gene TRBJ1-3, with D perhaps matching TRBD1 (5 bases). CDR1 SGHNT and CDR2 YYREEE come from the germline V gene (reference sequence). V was pared by 4 bases and J by 2 bases, with 13 bases between. The CDR3 extends over 15 amino acids. DNA of the CDR3: TGTGCCAGCAGCGGTCCAGGGACTGCTGGAAACACCATATATTTT. It is translated as CASSGPGTAGNTIYF.

The chain uses TRBV18 and TRBJ2-1; 9 nucleotides match TRBD2. This CDR3 region has 16 residues. Germline V lookup: CDR1 KGHSH, CDR2 LQKENI. V lost 2 bases and J lost 9; bases outside the gene matches: 11. CDR3 in amino acids: CASSPKESSGAGEQFF. In nucleotides, the CDR3 is TGTGCCAGCTCACCAAAAGAGTCTAGCGGGGCGGGTGAGCAGTTCTTC.

The rearrangement joins TRBV5-4 to TRBJ1-2; a possible D gene is TRBD1 (5 bases). This CDR3 is 15 amino acids long. V lost 4 bases and J lost 4, with 17 bases in between. The germline V gene has CDR1 SGHNT and CDR2 YYREEE (reference sequence). The DNA of the CDR3 is TGTGCCAGCAGCCCGGGGAGGGGACCCTCCTATGGCTACACCTTC. Protein product: CASSPGRGPSYGYTF.

V usage is TRBV5-1 and J usage is TRBJ2-4, with D maybe TRBD1 (6 bases). With 0 bases removed from V and 1 base from J, the gap between germline ends came to 11 bases. This CDR3 has 16 residues. CDR1 and CDR2 (germline): SGHRS, YFSETQ. The CDR3 reads CASSLEAGAAKNIQYF. In DNA, the CDR3 is TGCGCCAGCAGCTTGGAGGCAGGGGCGGCCAAAAACATTCAGTACTTC.

The CDR3 DNA follows: TGTGCCAGCACCCGTTACAGGGAAGGTGGCTACACCTTC. This sequence encodes CASTRYREGGYTF. This chain joins TRBV5-6 and TRBJ1-2, with TRBD1 as a possible D gene (6 bases). The CDR3 is made up of 13 amino acids. Per the germline V gene, CDR1 is SGHDT and CDR2 is YYEEEE. Trimming stripped 6 bases from V and 7 bases from J, with 16 bases between.

The rearrangement links TRBV10-2 to TRBJ2-3, with TRBD1 matching 8 bases. The germline V gene encodes CDR1 WSHSY and CDR2 SAAADI. With 3 bases clipped from V and 0 bases from J, the junction kept 11 bases outside the gene matches. The CDR3 is 18 residues long. CDR3 residues: CASSDGTGPNPSTDTQYF. CDR3 nucleotides: TGCGCCAGCAGTGACGGGACAGGACCCAATCCTAGCACAGATACGCAGTATTTT.